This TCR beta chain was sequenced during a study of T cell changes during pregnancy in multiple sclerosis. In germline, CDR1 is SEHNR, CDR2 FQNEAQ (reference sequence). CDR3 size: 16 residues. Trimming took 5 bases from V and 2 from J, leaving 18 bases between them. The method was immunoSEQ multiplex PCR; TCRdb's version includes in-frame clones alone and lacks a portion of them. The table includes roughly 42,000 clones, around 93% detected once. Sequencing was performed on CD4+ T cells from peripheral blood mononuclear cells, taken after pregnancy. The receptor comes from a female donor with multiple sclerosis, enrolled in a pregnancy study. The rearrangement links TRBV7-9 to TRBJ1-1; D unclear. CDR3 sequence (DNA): TGTGCCAGCAGCCCCTCCTGGCGAACGACTAACACTGAAGCTTTCTTT. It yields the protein CASSPSWRTTNTEAFF.